These 9 T cell receptor beta chains were sequenced from one sample in a study of T cell repertoires in aging, cancer and after chemotherapy. Rearranged V-D-J TRB sequences were amplified with a mixed TRB-A/B primer pool. TCRdb re-derived calls from the multiplex PCR reads in MiXCR, one entry per CDR3 protein. Of around 9,200 distinct CDR3 sequences in the sample, around 33% were seen once. The template was genomic DNA from peripheral blood, not RNA. The sample comprised blood. The receptors originated from a human donor in good health. The donor label of this sample is uncertain.

The V and J genes are TRBV7-6 and TRBJ2-7, with TRBD2 as a possible D gene (6 bases). The CDR3 runs 15 residues. The V end was cut by 5 bases, the J end by 2 bases, with 16 bases between. CDR1 and CDR2 (germline): SGHVS, FNYEAQ. The CDR3 region is CASSPDTSPTYEQYF. The CDR3 coding sequence is TGTGCCAGCAGCCCAGATACTAGCCCTACCTACGAGCAGTACTTC.

By sample share, this clonotype is medium-sized (0.01 to 0.1%). The gene calls are TRBV6-5 and TRBJ2-3, with 8 bases that match TRBD1. The length of the CDR3 is 15 residues. The junction had 5 bases not matched to a gene; V was cut back by 4 bases and J by 2 bases. Germline CDR1 reads MNHEY; CDR2 reads SVGAGI. The CDR3 bases are TGTGCCAGCAGTTGGGGGACAGGAAACACAGATACGCAGTATTTT. It yields the protein CASSWGTGNTDTQYF.

This sequence joins TRBV27 and TRBJ1-1; TRBD1 is a possible D gene (5 bases). Trimming pared 8 bases from V and 4 bases from J, leaving 26 bases between. The CDR3 runs to 17 residues. Germline V gives CDR1 MNHEY, CDR2 SMNVEV (reference sequence). CDR3 in amino acids: CASCSIASAGLLTEAFF. CDR3 coding DNA: TGTGCCAGCTGTTCGATCGCCTCAGCGGGACTACTCACTGAAGCTTTCTTT.

For this clonotype: A much larger clone lies a single base off, so this may be a read error. J is TRBJ2-7 and V is TRBV5-4; 7 bases are shared with TRBD2. From germline, CDR1 is SGHNT and CDR2 YYREEE (reference sequence). The CDR3 is 14 residues long. As DNA, the CDR3 is TGTGCCGGCAGCTTGGCGGGACTATCCTACGAGCAGTACTTC. It codes for CAGSLAGLSYEQYF. The full variable domain, rest sourced from reference TRBV5-4 and TRBJ2-7, is ETGVTQSPTHLIKTRGQQVTLRCSSQSGHNTVSWYQQALGQGPQFIFQYYREEENGRGNFPPRFSGLQFPNYSSELNVNALELDDSALYLCAGSLAGLSYEQYFGPGTRLTVT.

The rearrangement links TRBV10-3 to TRBJ1-2; D unresolved. Germline CDR1 reads ENHRY; CDR2 reads SYGVKD. The CDR3 has 15 amino acids. The V and J ends lost 2 bases and 3 bases respectively, with 13 bases between them. In DNA form, the CDR3 reads TGTGCCATCAGTGAGGCGGGAGATCCTGACTATGGCTACACCTTC. It is translated as CAISEAGDPDYGYTF.

The rearrangement joins TRBV24-1 to TRBJ2-2; a weak D match, TRBD1 (6 bases). This CDR3 comprises 17 residues. The germline CDR1 and CDR2 sequences are KGHDR and SFDVKD. V lost 1 base and J lost 3, with 14 bases in between. The CDR3 spells CATSDLARGRDTGELFF. The CDR3 DNA reads as TGTGCCACCAGTGATTTAGCCAGGGGTCGCGACACCGGGGAGCTGTTTTTT.

The chain couples TRBV7-2 to TRBJ1-4; the match to TRBD1 covers 7 bases. The CDR3 spans 16 residues. Germline V CDR1 and CDR2: SGHTA, FQGNSA. V was pared by 6 bases and J by 3 bases, with 10 bases of the junction left unmatched. CDR3 nucleotides: TGTGCCAGCAGGCCAAGCGCGGGACAGTCTAATGAAAAACTGTTTTTT. Amino acid sequence: CASRPSAGQSNEKLFF.

V gene TRBV6-5 combines with J gene TRBJ2-7; TRBD1 agrees at 12 bases. J was trimmed by 4 bases and V by 2 bases; bases with no gene match: 3. Germline values: CDR1 MNHEY, CDR2 SVGAGI. The CDR3 covers 15 residues. CDR3 protein: CASSYRGQGAYEQYF. CDR3 DNA sequence: TGTGCCAGCAGTTACCGGGGACAGGGGGCTTACGAGCAGTACTTC.

The CDR3 DNA sequence: TGTGCCAGCAGCCCGAGGGGAAACTATGGCTACACCTTC. This sequence encodes CASSPRGNYGYTF. V and J are TRBV7-2 and TRBJ1-2; a possible D gene is TRBD1 (5 bases). V dropped 5 bases and J dropped 2 bases, with 9 bases sitting between them. This CDR3 contains 13 residues. In germline, CDR1 is SGHTA, CDR2 FQGNSA.